These T cell receptor beta chains were read from a single sample in a study of human T cells and chemical hapten exposure. TCRdb called the RACE reads again in MiXCR, with one record for every CDR3 protein. The data hold 300,000 to 350,000 distinct CDR3 sequences, with around 6.9% observed a single time. The sample in question was whole blood, obtained in connection with sensitization to the hapten diphenylcyclopropenone (DPC). These receptors were obtained from a woman aged 18 to 35 with alopecia areata. Some clones in this sample may be carry-over from other donors' samples. CDR3s include the opening cysteine and the closing phenylalanine or tryptophan.

v_gene	j_gene	len	CDR3aa
TRBV7-2	TRBJ2-7	14	CASSWGQGAYEQYF
TRBV7-8	TRBJ2-1	15	CASSLLLAGDNEQFF
TRBV27	TRBJ2-3	14	CASKFAGTRDTQYF
TRBV6-2/TRBV6-3	TRBJ2-7	14	CASSYVGGVGEQYF
TRBV7-9	TRBJ1-4	10	CASKPGDLFF
TRBV6-5	TRBJ1-5	15	CASSKEGAGNQPQHF
TRBV7-2	TRBJ2-3	15	CASSPKRGDTDTQYF
TRBV27	TRBJ1-2	15	CASSYLTGQAYGYTF
TRBV5-1	TRBJ1-2	15	CASSLSGSNNYGYTF
TRBV7-6	TRBJ2-3	15	CASSFRGGSTDTQYF
TRBV10-2	TRBJ1-1	13	CASSDLGGNEAFF
TRBV6-1	TRBJ2-1	16	CASTPQGVGSYNEQFF
TRBV18	TRBJ1-4	16	CASSPSTTGLVEKLFF
TRBV6-5	TRBJ1-1	14	CASSYRVENTEAFF
TRBV5-4	TRBJ2-5	13	CASSFSVLETQYF
TRBV7-2	TRBJ2-1	12	CASSLRRDSAIF
TRBV12-3/TRBV12-4	TRBJ1-1	16	CASSLALTLGNTEAFF
TRBV28	TRBJ1-1	14	CASSLSRGLTEAFF
TRBV9	TRBJ1-5	14	CASSDGRLNQPQHF
TRBV6-6	TRBJ1-4	14	CASSYRAGREKLFF
TRBV6-6	TRBJ1-4	17	CASSYKVLSRSVVELFF
TRBV15	TRBJ2-7	16	CATSRGGRGGSYEQYF
TRBV5-1	TRBJ2-7	16	CASSLDPTGSSYEQYF
TRBV10-3	TRBJ1-3	14	CAIRPSLSGNTIYF
TRBV6-2/TRBV6-3	TRBJ1-5	14	CASIGVNSNQPQHF
TRBV7-3	TRBJ2-7	13	CASSSSQGTEQYF
TRBV7-2	TRBJ1-1	13	CASSWGRDNRAFF
TRBV28	TRBJ2-7	12	CASYSGSYEQYF
TRBV20-1	TRBJ2-5	12	CSAQKTQETQYF
TRBV5-1	TRBJ2-2	13	CASSLGSTGELFF
TRBV28	TRBJ2-3	15	CASSWLGASTDTQYF
TRBV9	TRBJ1-1	13	CASSEAENTEAFF
TRBV9	TRBJ1-4	15	CASSAATGMGEKLFF
TRBV12-3/TRBV12-4	TRBJ1-6	16	CASSLAGSPRVSPLHF
TRBV9	TRBJ2-7	13	CASSVRDTYEQYF
TRBV12-5	TRBJ2-3	13	CASGKGDTDTQYF
TRBV6-1	TRBJ1-2	14	CASSAAGPWFGYTF
TRBV29-1	TRBJ2-1	15	CSAPKAGQLGNEQFF
TRBV12-3/TRBV12-4	TRBJ1-1	11	CASSPRHVAFF
TRBV7-9	TRBJ1-3	15	CASSLSGRGRNTIYF
TRBV20-1	TRBJ2-7	14	CSASRISSAYEQYF
TRBV12-3/TRBV12-4	TRBJ1-2	15	CASSLSPRGFGGYTF
TRBV7-9	TRBJ2-1	14	CASSQAASRNEQFF
TRBV6-5	TRBJ1-5	19	CASSYSVPSGGYSNQPQHF
TRBV29-1	TRBJ2-7	13	CSVVYSKSYEQYF
TRBV4-3	TRBJ1-2	16	CASSQELDRVFYGYTF
TRBV9	TRBJ2-7	15	CASSPRDAGLDEQYF
TRBV5-1	TRBJ1-4	15	CASSLAGPLNEKLFF
TRBV7-2	TRBJ2-3	15	CASSLEGGNTDTQYF
TRBV18	TRBJ1-2	15	CASSPNRDGLYGYTF
TRBV7-2	TRBJ2-3	14	CASSVRRRTDTQYF
TRBV7-9	TRBJ1-4	11	CASIINEKLFF
TRBV6-2/TRBV6-3	TRBJ2-6	15	CASSQLYSGANVLTF
TRBV6-5	TRBJ2-2	15	CASRSGVEGAGELFF
TRBV10-3	TRBJ2-1	13	CAISESSRHEQFF
TRBV28	TRBJ2-2	16	CASSFWSGVNTGELFF
TRBV4-3	TRBJ2-4	17	CASSQGTSGGFGNIQYF
TRBV25-1	TRBJ1-1	12	CASSDIVAEAFF
TRBV4-1	TRBJ2-3	18	CASSHPRQGAPLTDTQYF